This TCR beta chain was profiled in a study of blood T cell repertoires in COVID-19. The method was immunoSEQ multiplex PCR; TCRdb's version includes in-frame clones alone and lacks a portion of them. The table records approximately 480,000 clones, about nine tenths of them present only once. This clone was seen a single time. Trimming took 4 bases from V and 1 from J, leaving 8 bases between them. The germline gives CDR1 SGHNT, CDR2 YYREEE (reference sequence). The CDR3 totals 13 residues. The rearrangement joins TRBV5-4 to TRBJ1-1; no clear D gene. Sequencing was performed on PBMCs or T cells enriched from blood (not recorded which). This sequence was found in a woman between 18 and 29 years old who had recovered from COVID-19. The CDR3 reads CASSTGSNTEAFF. DNA of the CDR3: TGTGCCAGCAGCACCGGGTCGAACACTGAAGCTTTCTTT.